This T cell receptor beta chain was retrieved from a study of blood T cell repertoires in COVID-19. Whole-study context: Sites across the United States, Italy and Spain contributed samples from acute and convalescent COVID-19. From T cells, B-cell-depleted T cells, or PBMCs came the material, which was cDNA or gDNA.

Two negative PCRs, clearance, or symptom resolution characterized the recovered Cohort 3 donors. Authors' methods: By means of reference gene primer amplification, nucleated cell counts were estimated. The data were produced by immunoSEQ multiplex PCR, yet TCRdb's version contains in-frame clones alone and is incomplete. From that table come the V and J calls and clone size; the DNA was used to work out D and trimming. Among roughly 400,000 clones listed, about 92% were seen once. Trimming cost V 2 bases and J 0 bases, with 11 bases left between them. Germline values: CDR1 MDHEN, CDR2 SYDVKM. The CDR3 extends over 15 amino acids.

The TCR sequence derives from a man in his late teens or twenties who had recovered from COVID-19. Sequenced: PBMCs or T cells enriched from blood (not recorded which). The chain links TRBV28 to TRBJ2-7, with TRBD1 as a possible D gene (5 bases). The CDR3 DNA reads as TGTGCCAGCAGTTTAAGGAGCAGGGCCTCCTACGAGCAGTACTTC. Translating gives CASSLRSRASYEQYF.